The 3 T cell receptor beta chains presented below share a single source sample, sequenced in a study of blood T cell repertoires in COVID-19. Produced via immunoSEQ multiplex PCR; TCRdb's table is partial and in-frame only. The table records a few hundred thousand clones, 70% to 90% of them present only once. The specimen sequenced was peripheral blood. All receptors come from a man aged 55 to 70 with acute or convalescent COVID-19.

The rearrangement joins TRBV19 to TRBJ1-5, with D possibly being TRBD1 (5 bases). The CDR3 runs 14 residues. V shed 7 bases and J shed 6 bases, with 16 bases lying between them. In germline, CDR1 is LNHDA, CDR2 SQIVND (reference sequence). The CDR3 nucleotides are TGTGCCAGTAAAGCCCCGGGGGGAGCTCAGCCCCAGCATTTT. Translating gives CASKAPGGAQPQHF.

The chain couples TRBV19 to TRBJ2-2; 7 bases are shared with TRBD1. Losses at the gene ends were 6 bases for V and 5 bases for J; bases not matched to a gene: 9. CDR1 LNHDA and CDR2 SQIVND come from the germline V gene (reference sequence). The CDR3 has 15 amino acids. The CDR3 DNA reads as TGTGCCAGTAGACAGGACAGGTCAAAGACCGGGGAGCTGTTTTTT. It translates to CASRQDRSKTGELFF.

The chain joins TRBV5-1 to TRBJ2-2; 11 bases match TRBD2. The CDR3 has 16 residues. Germline trimming cut 9 bases from V and 7 bases from J; bases unmatched to any gene: 14. Looked up from germline, CDR1 is SGHRS and CDR2 is YFSETQ. The CDR3 region is CATTGTSGLLSGELFF. CDR3 coding DNA: TGCGCCACCACCGGGACTAGCGGCCTACTGAGCGGGGAGCTGTTTTTT.